What follows is one TCR beta chain and its context. Its antigen remains unidentified. At the deep level, the assay was run. Template for every sorted-subset replicate PCR totaled 200 to 250 ng DNA, some 30,000 T cell genomes. The assay was immunoSEQ multiplex PCR, and TCRdb's table has in-frame clones only and misses some. The table lists under 850,000 clones, 72% of them singletons. Donors, without exception, were Caucasian adults residing in Nashville, Tennessee. The sample originates from a study of shared clonotypes between healthy human individuals. Notes on the study in general: Naive subsets generally exceeded memory subsets in estimated richness.

The germline V gene encodes CDR1 MDHEN and CDR2 SYDVKM. This CDR3 contains 15 residues. The V segment lost 4 bases and the J segment 3 bases; nucleotides outside the gene matches: 6. This chain connects TRBV28 to TRBJ2-1, with 7 bases that match TRBD2. The TCR was taken from a young woman in good health. Input material: memory CD4+ T cells sorted from blood. Subset described: CD45RA-negative fraction. The CDR3: CASSSSGGIYNEQFF. CDR3 nucleotide sequence: TGTGCCAGCAGTTCTAGCGGTGGAATCTACAATGAGCAGTTCTTC.